This T cell receptor (beta chain) comes out of a study of cytomegalovirus exposure and HLA in healthy donors (TCRdb year 2017). For context, the study as a whole: An earlier analysis of some 550 of the donors reported approximately 270 Gb of sequence data and roughly 100 million unique TCR beta sequences from 150 million to 200 million T cells. Approximately 300 gigabases of sequencing data and approximately 93 million unique TCR sequences were included in an early release covering over 600 HLA-typed donors. The genetic ancestry cluster associated with self-reported Caucasian donors included 65% to 90% of the roughly 390 genotyped donors. The study aimed to test whether cataloging public T cell receptors could reveal signatures of past pathogen exposure. Using immunosequencing, the study profiled T cell repertoires from about 650 subjects and related those repertoires to cytomegalovirus serostatus. Besides the first cohort of under 700 subjects, a separate validation cohort made up of 120 different subjects was used. The study combined high-throughput TCR immunosequencing, statistical association of individual TCRs with disease status, and machine learning to predict cytomegalovirus infection status. A later analysis re-examined previously published TCR beta repertoires from hundreds of donors and added high-resolution HLA genotyping to investigate patterns of TCR occurrence. Rather than drawing on any new phenotypic data, the later analysis identified candidate immune exposures from TCR beta sequences and the way those sequences occurred across donors. To decide whether each TCR beta V gene segment behaved as functional or pseudogenic, an earlier analysis of some 600 of the donors relied on high-throughput TCR beta sequencing. Donor age, sex, ethnicity and CMV serostatus were compiled alongside the repertoire data. In a later genetic analysis, genome-wide SNP genotypes for 398 of the 666 donors were used, and that subset was treated as a discovery cohort. Every discovery cohort repertoire had been produced on one sequencing platform. HLA typing included class I and class II loci at four-digit resolution. The number of typed donors differed by locus: roughly 629-640 for A, B, C, DRB1 and DQB1; about 520 for DQA1; over 600 for DPA1; and 450 to 480 for DPB1. Roughly five DR-DQ haplotypes were treated as single units for association and clustering because of strong linkage in the cohort. On average, over 200,000 unique TCR beta nucleotide sequences were sequenced per donor among 350 to 400 genotyped donors of the cohort, with 15% to 20% of those sequences being non-productive. General findings and caveats noted by the study authors: Across donors, most TCR sequences were observed very rarely, whereas some public TCRs were present in many individuals. Immune exposure information for the cohort was limited to CMV serostatus. Some IMGT-functional V segments, including TRBV6-2 and TRBV6-3, could not be distinguished by the 87-base-pair reads and were therefore excluded. Broadly in line with IMGT annotations, most TCR beta V segments showed up in productive rearrangements about 87% or about 30% of the time in an earlier analysis of several hundred of the donors. An association between a missense DCLRE1C variant and V-gene and J-gene trimming of TCR beta chains was found in a later genetic analysis and replicated in an independent cohort. Presence/absence analyses assumed roughly uniform sequencing depth across donors, an assumption that may not hold. A further reported finding was that TCR beta sequences accurately predicted the HLA-A and HLA-B alleles for most subjects in the first cohort. The authors suggested that the approach could potentially be extended to other disease states and immunological phenotypes. Several of the top co-occurrence clusters appeared to be linked to parvovirus B19, influenza, CMV and Epstein-Barr virus, according to a later analysis. The earlier analysis of 587 of the donors excluded approximately 17 rarely observed V segments, including chromosome 9 orphons, because counts were too low. The sequencing pipeline was judged likely to have produced a cluster of highly shared sequence variants as a technical artifact. A later analysis found that TCR association rates varied across HLA loci, with DRB1 alleles showing the most associated TCRs and HLA-C alleles the fewest. This cohort had only TCR beta chains sequenced, and the lack of alpha or paired-chain data limited which features could be detected. In a later genetic analysis, fewer N-insertions in productive TCRs were reported among donors in an Asian-associated ancestry cluster than the approximately 670-donor mean. In a later analysis, most CMV-associated TCR beta chains were found to appear HLA-restricted, with HLA associations seemingly driven largely by CMV exposure. Because HLA typing was missing for some donors at each locus, association tests included only the typed subset. In a later analysis, about 17,000 TCR beta sequences were associated with specific HLA alleles at a false discovery rate of 0.05. The classifier was reported to diagnose cytomegalovirus status with high specificity and sensitivity in both the original and validation cohorts. In vitro tests confirmed that a few of the cytomegalovirus-associated TCR beta chains recognize cytomegalovirus antigens. When HLA alleles, especially DR and DQ, strongly co-occurred, TCR associations were difficult to assign to individual alleles. In a later analysis, HLA-associated TCR beta chains were found to be more clonally expanded and to have lower generation probabilities than equally common non-associated chains. In the study, some 160 TCR beta chains were listed as associated with cytomegalovirus. Correlated functional status among segregating V segments might be attributable to linkage disequilibrium, but an unknown experimental factor could not be ruled out.

The cohort was made up of 500 to 850 healthy bone marrow donors. At the time of sampling, every cohort member was nominally healthy, though immune exposures that went unrecorded were likely present. The donor was CMV seronegative and was included in the group of about 400 seronegative cohort members. Each donor provided a peripheral blood sample, and peripheral blood mononuclear cells were used for TCR beta sequencing. Genomic DNA extraction from the blood cell samples was performed with the Qiagen DNeasy Blood Extraction Kit. This clone was detected a few times. What antigen it recognizes has not been identified. The junction departs from the called germline gene at one end, perhaps through a read error. The library was produced with the immunoSEQ multiplex PCR assay. For the multiplex PCR, a mixture combining 60 forward primers for TCR Vbeta segments and 13 reverse primers for TCR Jbeta segments was used. A multiplex PCR assay on genomic DNA amplified the CDR3 region of rearranged TCR beta genes. The Illumina HiSeq System was used to sequence the amplified TCR beta libraries as 87-base-pair reads. In the paper's pipeline: In a later analysis, tens of millions of unique TCR beta chains were counted across the 500 to 700 repertoires, and roughly 11 million of these chains were shared by at least two donors. A nearest-neighbor algorithm error-corrected the raw reads and collapsed the reads into unique sequences, merging closely related sequences to remove PCR and sequencing errors. CDR3 sequences were aligned to IMGT reference sequences to assign V, D and J gene segments. For a sequence to be retained, at least a six-nucleotide match to both a V gene segment and a J gene segment was required. Rearrangements were called productive when the CDR3 lacked stop codons and stayed in frame with V and J; all others were non-productive. Following IMGT convention, CDR3 was defined as the stretch from the second conserved V-encoded cysteine up to the conserved J-encoded phenylalanine. The earlier analysis of roughly 590 of the donors excluded any sequence lacking an unambiguous match to a single V gene segment. In an earlier analysis of approximately 500 of the donors, a V segment was called functional when productive rearrangements were above 56.7%, and segregating when the standard deviation between donors exceeded 5%. To diagnose cytomegalovirus status from the catalog of TCR beta chain sequences, a statistical classification framework was built. In a later analysis, V and J genes were assigned by comparing TCR nucleotide sequences against IMGT/GENE-DB human TR gene sequences. Using the TCRdist pipeline, a later analysis assigned CDR3 sequences along with most-parsimonious VDJ recombination scenarios. In a later analysis, every TCR beta chain was defined by the combination of its CDR3 amino acid sequence and its V-gene family, and reads without a unique V-gene family were dropped. A later analysis removed roughly 590 highly shared, low-generation-probability nucleotide sequences to deal with suspected cross-contamination and a sequencing artifact. In a later analysis, a clonal expansion index was calculated for each public chain from normalized within-repertoire ranks of inferred template counts. Generation probabilities in a later analysis came from a VDJ recombination model fitted to out-of-frame rearrangements, and those results were checked against IGoR. Hypergeometric tests were used in a later analysis to score TCR-TCR, TCR-HLA and TCR-CMV co-occurrence, with a repertoire-size bias correction applied to the TCR pairs. False discovery rates were estimated in a later analysis by permuting HLA or CMV assignments 20 times. A later analysis grouped co-occurring TCRs with DBSCAN, adding TCRdist sequence similarity when clustering within HLA-allele-positive subsets. Repertoires with fewer than 30,000 or more than 120,000 public chains, plus five repertoires with anomalous nucleotide sharing, were excluded from co-occurrence clustering. What TCRdb holds here is the immuneACCESS table cut down to in-frame rearrangements. Part of the clones is not present; checked against another copy, under half of the missing clones reflect an unresolved V gene, and the others are unexplained. That table furnishes V, J and clone size, whereas the DNA furnished D and trimming. The sample table shows some 150,000 clones, and approximately 83% are seen once. Under 2% of the sample is held by the ten biggest clonotypes.

From the cysteine up to the phenylalanine, the CDR3 has a length of 13 residues. The read is trimmed to its CDR3 DNA, 39 bases read in frame from base 1. Reading the germline V gene gives CDR1 WSHSY and CDR2 SAAADI. The sequence links TRBV10-2 to TRBJ1-1, with 7 junctional bases fitting TRBD1. This TCR was recovered from a woman aged 40-49 years in good health and CMV-seronegative. The material sequenced was PBMCs. In nucleotide form, the sequence is TGCGCCAGCAGAGAGTCTTGGACAGGTGAAGCTTTCTTT. Translated, this is CASRESWTGEAFF.